The clone carrying this TCR beta chain was seen only a few times. MiXCR, applied by TCRdb to the 5' RACE reads, yields one record per CDR3 protein. The table has approximately 1.8 million distinct CDR3 sequences, about 32% seen once. Germline trimming cut 8 bases from V and 2 bases from J; bases unmatched to any gene: 7. From germline, CDR1 is MGHDK and CDR2 SYGVNS. This CDR3 is 14 amino acids long. Healthy Caucasians supplied all donations. This sample stems from a study of identical twins. The rearrangement joins TRBV25-1 to TRBJ2-3; 7 bases are a match to TRBD1. Sequencing was done on a sample of cord blood. The origin of this receptor is a newborn girl in good health. The CDR3, as DNA: TGTGCCAGCGCACGACAGGGAGCCACAGATACGCAGTATTTT. Its protein product is CASARQGATDTQYF.